This TCR beta chain was obtained from a study of T-cell reconstitution after alpha-beta-depleted transplantation in children. This sample's TCRbeta library carried unique molecular identifier barcodes. Each CDR3 protein gets one entry after TCRdb re-called the PCR reads with MiXCR. This table holds more than 150,000 distinct CDR3 sequences, around 6.8% found once. Germline V gene data show CDR1 as SGHAT and CDR2 as FQNNGV. Trimming took 1 base from V and 8 from J, leaving 12 bases between them. CDR3 length: 14 residues. This clonotype was detected ten times or more. The sample in question was PBMCs from the stem cell graft donor, obtained from the stem cell graft. The chain combines TRBV11-2 with TRBJ2-4; D is unclear. The TCR sequence derives from a human donor who donated a stem cell graft to a child with Wiskott-Aldrich syndrome. DNA of the CDR3: TGTGCCAGCAGCTTAGTTGGCAGGACGGACATTCAGTACTTC. It translates to CASSLVGRTDIQYF.